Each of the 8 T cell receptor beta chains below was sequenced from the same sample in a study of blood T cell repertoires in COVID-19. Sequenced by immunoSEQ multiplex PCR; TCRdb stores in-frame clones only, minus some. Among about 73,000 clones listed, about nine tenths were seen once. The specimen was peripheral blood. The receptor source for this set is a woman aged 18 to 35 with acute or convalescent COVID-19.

The CDR3 spells CASSPKGDGEYF. The CDR3 DNA sequence: TGTGCCAGCAGCCCGAAGGGAGATGGGGAGTATTTT. The chain combines TRBV7-9 with TRBJ2-3; the D gene is possibly TRBD2 (5 bases). This CDR3 has 12 amino acids. Trimming took off 5 bases at V and 13 bases at J, with 16 bases between the two ends. CDR1 and CDR2 (germline): SEHNR, FQNEAQ (reference sequence).

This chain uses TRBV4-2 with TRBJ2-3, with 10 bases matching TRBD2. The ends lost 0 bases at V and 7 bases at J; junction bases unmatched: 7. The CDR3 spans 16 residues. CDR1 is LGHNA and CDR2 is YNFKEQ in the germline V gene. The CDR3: CASSQERLAGENTQYF. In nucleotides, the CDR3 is TGTGCCAGCAGCCAAGAGCGGCTAGCGGGGGAAAATACGCAGTATTTT.

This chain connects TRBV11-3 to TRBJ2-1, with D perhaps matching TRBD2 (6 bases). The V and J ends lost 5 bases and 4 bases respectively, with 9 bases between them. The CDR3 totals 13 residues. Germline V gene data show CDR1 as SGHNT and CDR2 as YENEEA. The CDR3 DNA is TGTGCCAGCAGCCCCGGAGGGTACAATGAGCAGTTCTTC. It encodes CASSPGGYNEQFF.

In nucleotides, the CDR3 is TGTGCCAGCAGCGTAGCCCCCGACGGAGTCGCCTACGAGCAGTACTTC. It specifies CASSVAPDGVAYEQYF. The rearrangement uses TRBV9 and TRBJ2-7, with D unclear. Germline loops: CDR1 SGDLS, CDR2 YYNGEE. V lost 0 bases, J lost 2 bases, and 15 bases lay in between. The CDR3 runs to 16 residues.

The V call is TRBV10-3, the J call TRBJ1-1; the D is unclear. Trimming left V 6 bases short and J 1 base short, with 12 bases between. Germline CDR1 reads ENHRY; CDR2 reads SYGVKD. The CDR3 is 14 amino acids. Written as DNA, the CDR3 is TGTGCCATCAGCCGCGCTATTCCGAACACTGAAGCTTTCTTT. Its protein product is CAISRAIPNTEAFF.

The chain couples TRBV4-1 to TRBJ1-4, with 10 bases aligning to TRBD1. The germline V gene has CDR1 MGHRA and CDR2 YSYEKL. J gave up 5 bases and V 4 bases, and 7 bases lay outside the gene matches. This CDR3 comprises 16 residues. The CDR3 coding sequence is TGCGCCAGCAGCCTCGGGTTGGACAGGGGGAATGAAAAACTGTTTTTT. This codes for CASSLGLDRGNEKLFF.

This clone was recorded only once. DNA for the CDR3: TGTGCCAGCAGCACCTTAGACAGGGGGACTGAAGCTTTCTTT. As protein: CASSTLDRGTEAFF. The rearrangement uses TRBV6-5 and TRBJ1-1; TRBD1 matches 9 bases. After removal of 6 bases from V and 5 bases from J, the junction contained 7 bases not matched to a gene. The CDR3 extends over 14 amino acids. Germline CDR1 MNHEY, CDR2 SVGAGI.

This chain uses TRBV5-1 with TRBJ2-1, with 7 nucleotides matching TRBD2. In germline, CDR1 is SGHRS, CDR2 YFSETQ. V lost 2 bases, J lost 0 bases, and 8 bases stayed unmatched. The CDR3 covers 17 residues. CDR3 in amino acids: CASSFGTRGGSYNEQFF. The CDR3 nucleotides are TGCGCCAGCAGCTTCGGGACCCGCGGGGGCTCCTACAATGAGCAGTTCTTC. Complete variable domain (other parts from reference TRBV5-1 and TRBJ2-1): KAGVTQTPRYLIKTRGQQVTLSCSPISGHRSVSWYQQTPGQGLQFLFEYFSETQRNKGNFPGRFSGRQFSNSRSEMNVSTLELGDSALYLCASSFGTRGGSYNEQFFGPGTRLTVL.